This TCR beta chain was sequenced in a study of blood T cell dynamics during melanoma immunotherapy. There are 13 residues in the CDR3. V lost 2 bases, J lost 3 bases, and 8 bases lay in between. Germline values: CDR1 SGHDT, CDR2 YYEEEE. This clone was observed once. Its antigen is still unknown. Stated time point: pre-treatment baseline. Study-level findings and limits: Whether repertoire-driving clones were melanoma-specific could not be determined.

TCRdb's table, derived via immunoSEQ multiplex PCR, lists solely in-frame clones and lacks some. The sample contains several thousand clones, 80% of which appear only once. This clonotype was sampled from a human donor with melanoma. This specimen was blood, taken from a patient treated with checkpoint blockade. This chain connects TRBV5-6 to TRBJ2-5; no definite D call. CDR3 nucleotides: TGTGCCAGCAGCTTTACAGATGAAGAGACCCAGTACTTC. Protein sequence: CASSFTDEETQYF.